The clone carrying this TCR beta chain came up a few times. Authors' data handling: Estimation of nucleated cell counts relied on the amplification of reference gene primers. Only in-frame clones appear in the TCRdb table, and some are missing; sequencing was by immunoSEQ multiplex PCR. V, J and clone size are taken as reported in that table, and D and trimming were inferred from the DNA itself. Of approximately 260,000 clones in the sample, 80% to 90% were seen once. Germline V gene data show CDR1 as GTSNPN and CDR2 as SVGIG (reference sequence). The length of the CDR3 is 14 residues. The J segment lost 6 bases and the V segment lost 0 bases, leaving 4 bases of the junction unmatched. The sample belongs to a study of blood T cell repertoires in COVID-19.

Source material: peripheral blood. The chain combines TRBV30 with TRBJ1-5, with 8 bases fitting TRBD1. The receptor was derived from a woman in her 40s who had recovered from COVID-19. CDR3 loop: CAWSVMTGAQPQHF. In DNA form, the CDR3 reads TGTGCCTGGAGTGTGATGACAGGGGCTCAGCCCCAGCATTTT.